This T cell receptor beta chain emerged from a study of T-cell reconstitution after alpha-beta-depleted transplantation in children. General study points: At around two months after transplant, the alpha-beta T cells were reportedly derived from several hundred expanded clones that came from non-depleted graft cells. Surviving recipient T cells and intrathymic progenitors accounted for some patients' high TCRbeta diversity at day 60. T-cell numbers and diversity, one year after transplant, stemmed largely from T cells that were newly produced.

Preparing the TCRbeta library involved the use of unique molecular identifiers. One entry per CDR3 protein results from TCRdb running MiXCR on the PCR reads. The table includes more than 200,000 distinct CDR3 sequences, approximately 15% detected once. This CDR3 has 12 residues. Looked up from germline, CDR1 is SGDLS and CDR2 is YYNGEE. The V end lost 4 bases, the J end lost 12 bases, and 16 bases lay between the germline ends. This clonotype was detected ten times or more. The antigen remains undetermined. The chain is built from TRBV9 and TRBJ1-2, with a weak D call TRBD1 (6 bases). This receptor was identified in a male patient under 10 years old who had a stem cell transplant for acute lymphoblastic leukemia, so the T cells may come from the graft donor. Sequences were derived from PBMCs, mostly from graft donor cells, sampled 360 days after TCRalphabeta/CD19-depleted stem cell transplant. The CDR3 DNA reads TGTGCCAGCAGCCTACGGACAGCTGAGGACACCTTC. This translates into CASSLRTAEDTF.